The 30 T cell receptor beta chains given below trace back to one sample, sequenced in a study of T cells after yellow fever vaccination. TCRdb reprocessed the 5' RACE reads via MiXCR and lists one record per CDR3 protein. In the table there are 360,000 or so distinct CDR3 sequences, 9.5% to 13% of which are singletons. The sequenced sample was PBMCs, obtained on the day of the first yellow fever vaccination. The receptors were gathered from a man aged 18 to 30 who received the YFV17D yellow fever vaccine.

There are a few counts of this clonotype. The chain is built from TRBV4-2 and TRBJ2-1; tentatively, D is TRBD1 (6 bases). CDR3 length: 15 amino acids. V was pared by 6 bases and J by 5 bases, with 17 bases between. CDR1 and CDR2 from the germline V gene are LGHNA and YNFKEQ. The CDR3 coding sequence is TGTGCCAGCAGGACCATCCACAGGGCTGACAATGAGCAGTTCTTC. It codes for CASRTIHRADNEQFF.

This chain uses TRBV11-2 with TRBJ2-2; D may be TRBD1 (5 bases). This CDR3 contains 16 residues. Trimming took 0 bases from V and 4 from J, leaving 12 bases between them. Germline assignment: CDR1 SGHAT and CDR2 FQNNGV. Written as DNA, the CDR3 is TGTGCCAGCAGCTTAGAGGCGGCCAGGGTCACCGGGGAGCTGTTTTTT. This gives the protein CASSLEAARVTGELFF.

The table lists this clonotype with many counts. The chain employs TRBV7-2 and TRBJ1-2, with 8 positions matching TRBD1. After removal of 6 bases from V and 4 bases from J, the junction contained 4 bases not matched to a gene. Germline V gene sequence: CDR1 SGHTA, CDR2 FQGNSA. This CDR3 spans 13 amino acids. CDR3 amino acids: CASSYDRGYGYTF. The CDR3 nucleotides read TGTGCCAGCAGTTACGACAGGGGCTATGGCTACACCTTC. Based on the CDR3 plus reference TRBV7-2 and TRBJ1-2, the full variable domain is GAGVSQSPSNKVTEKGKDVELRCDPISGHTALYWYRQSLGQGLEFLIYFQGNSAPDKSGLPSDRFSAERTGGSVSTLTIQRTQQEDSAVYLCASSYDRGYGYTFGSGTRLTVV.

The chain recombines TRBV18 with TRBJ2-7, with 9 positions matching TRBD1. CDR1 KGHSH and CDR2 LQKENI come from the germline V gene. V gave up 6 bases and J gave up 3 bases; unmatched junction bases: 9. This CDR3 contains 15 residues. The CDR3 DNA sequence: TGTGCCAGCTCCCCGTCGGGACAGGGTCTCTACGAGCAGTACTTC. Translation: CASSPSGQGLYEQYF. Together with reference TRBV18 and TRBJ2-7, the CDR3 gives the full variable domain: NAGVMQNPRHLVRRRGQEARLRCSPMKGHSHVYWYRQLPEEGLKFMVYLQKENIIDESGMPKERFSAEFPKEGPSILRIQQVVRGDSAAYFCASSPSGQGLYEQYFGPGTRLTVT.

This clonotype was detected ten times or more. The rearrangement joins TRBV27 to TRBJ1-6; D is ambiguous. Germline loops: CDR1 MNHEY, CDR2 SMNVEV (reference sequence). V was clipped by 6 bases and J by 10 bases, with 13 bases between them. The CDR3 contains 13 residues. CDR3 residues: CASSPQSYSPLHF. DNA of the CDR3: TGTGCCAGCAGCCCCCAGTCTTACTCACCCCTCCACTTT.

This clonotype was seen at least ten times. This chain connects TRBV5-1 to TRBJ2-3, with D unresolved. The V gene lost 4 bases and the J gene lost 1 base, with 13 bases spanning the gap. CDR1 and CDR2 (germline): SGHRS, YFSETQ. CDR3 size: 15 residues. The CDR3 spells CASSPTDGRTDTQYF. CDR3 DNA sequence: TGCGCCAGCAGCCCGACCGACGGCCGCACAGATACGCAGTATTTT.

This clonotype was seen many times. The rearrangement joins TRBV10-3 to TRBJ2-1, with 11 bases aligning to TRBD2. Germline V gene sequence: CDR1 ENHRY, CDR2 SYGVKD. The CDR3 contains 14 residues. V lost 6 bases to trimming and J lost 4 bases; unmatched junction nucleotides: 2. In DNA, the CDR3 is TGTGCCATCAGCACTAGCGGGGGTTACAATGAGCAGTTCTTC. Translation: CAISTSGGYNEQFF.

The J gene is TRBJ1-1, the V gene TRBV3-1; 8 nucleotides agree with TRBD1. Germline trimming cut 3 bases from V and 6 bases from J; bases unmatched to any gene: 6. This CDR3 is built from 14 residues. Germline V lookup: CDR1 LGHDT, CDR2 YNNKEL (reference sequence). The CDR3 DNA is TGTGCCAGCAGCCACAGGGGGCTGAGGGCTGAAGCTTTCTTT. Translated, it gives CASSHRGLRAEAFF.

Ten or more counts support this clonotype. V and J are TRBV6-5 and TRBJ1-1; D ambiguous. This CDR3 comprises 16 residues. With 0 bases removed from V and 1 base from J, the gap between germline ends came to 12 bases. Germline assignment: CDR1 MNHEY and CDR2 SVGAGI. The CDR3 DNA reads as TGTGCCAGCAGTTACTCGAGTTGGCGGAAGAACACTGAAGCTTTCTTT. This encodes CASSYSSWRKNTEAFF.

The chain has TRBV4-3 and TRBJ2-2; 7 bases are a match to TRBD1. This CDR3 has 16 residues. The germline V gene encodes CDR1 LGHNA and CDR2 YSLEER. V dropped 0 bases and J dropped 6; count of bases not matched to a gene: 7. The CDR3 DNA reads as TGCGCCAGCAGCCAAGATACCGGGACAGTGCCCGGGGAGCTGTTTTTT. Translation gives CASSQDTGTVPGELFF.

This clonotype was seen more than once but under ten times. The chain is built from TRBV24-1 and TRBJ2-2, with a tentative D call TRBD1 (5 bases). Germline CDR1 is KGHDR and CDR2 is SFDVKD. With 1 base removed from V and 6 bases from J, the gap between germline ends came to 17 bases. The CDR3 length is 17 residues. The CDR3 loop is CATSDLPFGRDAGELFF. The CDR3 DNA sequence: TGTGCCACCAGTGATTTACCGTTTGGCAGGGATGCCGGGGAGCTGTTTTTT.

The genes are TRBV29-1 and TRBJ2-7; 9 nucleotides line up with TRBD1. CDR3 length equals 13 residues. CDR1 SQVTM and CDR2 ANQGSEA come from the germline V gene. J lost 4 bases, V lost 7 bases, and 8 bases had no gene match. The CDR3 sequence is CSASVTGGYEQYF. The CDR3 nucleotides are TGCAGCGCTTCCGTGACAGGGGGGTACGAGCAGTACTTC.

J is TRBJ2-7 and V is TRBV7-8; a weak D match, TRBD1 (6 bases). There are 20 residues in the CDR3. Germline V lookup: CDR1 SGHVS, CDR2 FQNEAQ. Trimming took 3 bases from V and 4 from J, leaving 31 bases between them. The CDR3: CASSLKRFGQPYVPQYEQYF. For the CDR3, the DNA is TGTGCCAGCAGCTTGAAGAGGTTCGGACAGCCATACGTCCCCCAATACGAGCAGTACTTC.

The chain links TRBV5-1 to TRBJ1-1, with D perhaps matching TRBD1 (5 bases). Germline assignment: CDR1 SGHRS and CDR2 YFSETQ. The CDR3 is 17 amino acids. V was clipped by 0 bases and J by 1 base, with 16 bases between them. The CDR3 sequence is CASSLGRDAEQNTEAFF. CDR3 in DNA: TGCGCCAGCAGCTTGGGGCGGGACGCAGAACAGAACACTGAAGCTTTCTTT. Full variable domain (missing parts from reference TRBV5-1 and TRBJ1-1): KAGVTQTPRYLIKTRGQQVTLSCSPISGHRSVSWYQQTPGQGLQFLFEYFSETQRNKGNFPGRFSGRQFSNSRSEMNVSTLELGDSALYLCASSLGRDAEQNTEAFFGQGTRLTVV.

This clonotype was counted between two and nine times. The chain joins TRBV7-2 to TRBJ2-1, with a possible D match to TRBD2 (7 bases). There are 14 residues in the CDR3. V was shortened by 11 bases and J by 3 bases, with 17 bases between the two germline ends. From germline, CDR1 is SGHTA and CDR2 FQGNSA. The CDR3: CASLGGGYYNEQFF. The CDR3 coding sequence is TGTGCCTCCCTAGGGGGGGGGTACTACAATGAGCAGTTCTTC. The full variable domain, in which reference TRBV7-2 and TRBJ2-1 provide the parts outside the CDR3, is GAGVSQSPSNKVTEKGKDVELRCDPISGHTALYWYRQSLGQGLEFLIYFQGNSAPDKSGLPSDRFSAERTGGSVSTLTIQRTQQEDSAVYLCASLGGGYYNEQFFGPGTRLTVL.

The chain combines TRBV5-5 with TRBJ2-2; no clear D gene. Germline V gives CDR1 SGHKS, CDR2 YYEKEE (reference sequence). The V gene lost 2 bases and the J gene lost 1 base, with 9 bases spanning the gap. The CDR3 runs 15 residues. The CDR3 protein is CASSLLALNTGELFF. CDR3 nucleotides: TGTGCCAGCAGCTTACTGGCCTTGAACACCGGGGAGCTGTTTTTT.

J is TRBJ1-2 and V is TRBV7-8; D not certain. The V end was cut by 1 base, the J end by 7 bases, with 10 bases between. CDR3 length: 13 residues. Germline CDR1 and CDR2: SGHVS and FQNEAQ. The CDR3 nucleotides are TGTGCCAGCAGCTTAGGGACCCGATCTGGCTACACCTTC. It is translated as CASSLGTRSGYTF.

This clonotype has only a few counts. The chain recombines TRBV5-1 with TRBJ2-1; 9 bases agree with TRBD2. V was clipped by 0 bases and J by 5 bases; unmatched bases: 0. Germline CDR1 is SGHRS and CDR2 is YFSETQ. The CDR3 extends over 14 amino acids. The CDR3 nucleotides are TGCGCCAGCAGCTTGGGGACTAGCGACAATGAGCAGTTCTTC. Protein: CASSLGTSDNEQFF.

This clonotype was seen only a few times. This sequence joins TRBV10-3 and TRBJ2-5, with 9 bases lining up with TRBD2. With 10 bases clipped from V and 5 bases from J, the junction kept 8 bases outside the gene matches. Germline V CDR1 and CDR2: ENHRY, SYGVKD. The CDR3 runs 13 residues. Here the CDR3 reads CATEAGGRETQYF. The DNA of the CDR3 is TGTGCCACGGAAGCGGGGGGAAGGGAGACCCAGTACTTC.

This clonotype showed up just a few times. This chain joins TRBV9 and TRBJ1-2; 7 bases align to TRBD1. The CDR3 loop spans 17 amino acids. V dropped 4 bases and J dropped 0; count of bases not matched to a gene: 12. Germline V lookup: CDR1 SGDLS, CDR2 YYNGEE. The CDR3 coding sequence is TGTGCCAGCAGCACCCGGGACAGTCGTTTCTCTAACTATGGCTACACCTTC. This codes for CASSTRDSRFSNYGYTF.

V and J are TRBV9 and TRBJ2-1, with D unclear. This CDR3 has 14 residues. Per the germline V gene, CDR1 is SGDLS and CDR2 is YYNGEE. The germline V and J ends were trimmed by 0 bases and 7 bases, with 11 bases remaining between them. The CDR3 nucleotides are TGTGCCAGCAGCGTAGGGGGTCCTGGGAATGAGCAGTTCTTC. Translation: CASSVGGPGNEQFF.

V and J are TRBV3-1 and TRBJ2-5; tentative D call: TRBD2 (6 bases). CDR1 and CDR2 (germline): LGHDT, YNNKEL (reference sequence). V was cut by 4 bases and J by 1 base, with 10 bases left in between. The CDR3 loop spans 14 amino acids. In DNA form, the CDR3 reads TGTGCCAGCAGCCCCCTAGCGTCCCAAGAGACCCAGTACTTC. Encoded protein: CASSPLASQETQYF.

The chain carries TRBV6-1 and TRBJ2-2; the D is unclear. This CDR3 spans 13 amino acids. V shed 6 bases and J shed 6 bases, with 11 bases lying between them. Per germline, CDR1 MNHNS and CDR2 SASEGT. The CDR3 sequence is CASSPGFSGELFF. CDR3 bases: TGTGCCAGCAGCCCCGGCTTCTCCGGGGAGCTGTTTTTT.

The chain uses TRBV6-5 and TRBJ2-5; D call uncertain. The germline V gene encodes CDR1 MNHEY and CDR2 SVGAGI. Trimming left V 2 bases short and J 5 bases short, with 9 bases between. The CDR3 extends over 13 amino acids. The CDR3 nucleotides read TGTGCCAGCAGTTACCGGCAAAGGGAGACCCAGTACTTC. Protein product: CASSYRQRETQYF.

The genes are TRBV6-5 and TRBJ2-2; possible D gene TRBD2, 6 bases. Germline CDR1 and CDR2: MNHEY and SVGAGI. The V and J ends lost 0 bases and 6 bases respectively, with 11 bases between them. This CDR3 is built from 15 residues. DNA of the CDR3: TGTGCCAGCAGTTACTCGTATGGGACTCCCGGGGAGCTGTTTTTT. As protein: CASSYSYGTPGELFF.

The chain links TRBV20-1 to TRBJ1-3, with D maybe TRBD1 (5 bases). This CDR3 comprises 16 residues. Germline CDR1 reads DFQATT; CDR2 reads SNEGSKA (reference sequence). The germline V and J ends were trimmed by 3 bases and 2 bases, with 17 bases remaining between them. CDR3 sequence: CSARGRPPSPGNTIYF. CDR3 DNA: TGCAGTGCTAGGGGACGGCCACCGAGCCCTGGAAACACCATATATTTT.

The chain joins TRBV10-3 to TRBJ1-4; TRBD1 aligns across 7 bases. Germline V gene sequence: CDR1 ENHRY, CDR2 SYGVKD. CDR3 size: 15 residues. J gave up 2 bases and V 6 bases, and 6 bases lay outside the gene matches. This chain's CDR3 is CAISRTTGTNEKLFF. CDR3 bases: TGTGCCATCAGCCGGACGACAGGGACTAATGAAAAACTGTTTTTT.

The chain employs TRBV20-1 and TRBJ2-1, with TRBD1 as a possible D gene (5 bases). This CDR3 spans 15 amino acids. CDR1 DFQATT and CDR2 SNEGSKA come from the germline V gene (reference sequence). Trimming left V 5 bases short and J 4 bases short, with 18 bases between. The CDR3 loop reads CSALPPGSVYNEQFF. CDR3 bases: TGCAGTGCTCTGCCGCCAGGGTCAGTGTACAATGAGCAGTTCTTC.

This chain links TRBV7-9 with TRBJ2-3, with a weak D call TRBD1 (6 bases). The CDR3 is made up of 16 amino acids. Trimming removed 2 bases from V and 2 bases from J, with 14 bases in between. Germline CDR1 is SEHNR and CDR2 is FQNEAQ (reference sequence). DNA for the CDR3: TGTGCCAGCAGCTTACCCAGGGGTCTCGACACAGATACGCAGTATTTT. This codes for CASSLPRGLDTDTQYF.

At least ten counts were recorded for this clonotype. This rearrangement joins TRBV10-3 to TRBJ2-7, with D possibly being TRBD2 (7 bases). The V end lost 3 bases, the J end lost 7 bases, and 19 bases lay between the germline ends. The CDR3 is 15 residues long. Looked up from germline, CDR1 is ENHRY and CDR2 is SYGVKD. CDR3 bases: TGTGCCATCAGTGACCCCCGAGGGGGGGGGGCGGAGCAGTACTTC. Its translation: CAISDPRGGGAEQYF.